This T cell receptor beta chain stems from a study of cytomegalovirus exposure and HLA in healthy donors. The PCR employed 60 Vbeta primers together with 13 Jbeta primers. The assay was immunoSEQ multiplex PCR, and TCRdb's table has in-frame clones only and misses some. The sample records approximately 150,000 clones, 80% being singletons. CDR3 length equals 13 residues. Germline loops: CDR1 SGDLS, CDR2 YYNGEE. V shed 0 bases and J shed 5 bases, with 8 bases lying between them. Sequencing was performed on PBMCs. The gene calls are TRBV9 and TRBJ2-5; D uncertain. The receptor comes from a woman in her thirties or forties in good health and CMV-seronegative. The CDR3 reads CASSVGRGETQYF. The CDR3 nucleotides read TGTGCCAGCAGCGTAGGTAGAGGCGAGACCCAGTACTTC.